This T cell receptor beta chain was recorded in a study of blood T cell repertoires in COVID-19. Here immunoSEQ multiplex PCR was the method, and the copy in TCRdb shows in-frame clones only, minus some. The data contain about 290,000 clones, 75% to 90% of them seen just once; the ten biggest clones take up less than 1%. The CDR3 extends over 16 amino acids. With V trimmed by 4 bases and J by 4 bases, 9 bases remained unmatched. Germline CDR1 MDHEN, CDR2 SYDVKM. The receptor's source is a woman in her forties who had recovered from COVID-19. The J gene is TRBJ2-2, the V gene TRBV28, with 7 nucleotides matching TRBD1. The sequenced sample was peripheral blood. The CDR3 sequence: CASSSPQGRGTGELFF. CDR3 nucleotides: TGTGCCAGCAGTTCCCCACAGGGGAGAGGCACCGGGGAGCTGTTTTTT. Full variable domain (rest looked up from reference TRBV28 and TRBJ2-2): DVKVTQSSRYLVKRTGEKVFLECVQDMDHENMFWYRQDPGLGLRLIYFSYDVKMKEKGDIPEGYSVSREKKERFSLILESASTNQTSMYLCASSSPQGRGTGELFFGEGSRLTVL.